These 14 T cell receptor beta chains share one sample of origin, sequenced in a study of blood T cell repertoires in COVID-19 (TCRdb year 2020). Libraries were built with the immunoSEQ multiplex PCR assay. In TCRdb, the immuneACCESS table is reduced to in-frame sequences with V and J assigned. These tables do not hold every clone; where another copy was compared, an unresolved V gene accounts for under half, and the others remain unexplained. Counted in this sample were around 170,000 clones; about 81% of them appeared once. About 10% of the sample comes from the top ten. Sequenced material: peripheral blood. Receptor source: a woman older than 75 with COVID-19, enrolled during active disease.

This clone has a handful of counts. The chain carries TRBV20-1 and TRBJ2-7, with 8 bases matching TRBD2. CDR3 length: 11 amino acids. The junction had 4 bases not matched to a gene; V was cut back by 7 bases and J by 5 bases. In germline, CDR1 is DFQATT, CDR2 SNEGSKA (reference sequence). CDR3 sequence reads: CSVGLVNEQYF. DNA of the CDR3: TGCAGTGTGGGACTAGTAAACGAGCAGTACTTC.

J is TRBJ2-7 and V is TRBV7-2; 7 bases align to TRBD1. This CDR3 has 13 residues. The germline gives CDR1 SGHTA, CDR2 FQGNSA. Trimming cost V 4 bases and J 3 bases; bases outside gene matches: 3. The CDR3 protein is CASSSRDSYEQYF. CDR3 nucleotide sequence: TGTGCCAGCAGCTCAAGGGACAGCTACGAGCAGTACTTC.

This clone came up once. The chain couples TRBV4-1 to TRBJ2-7, with D unresolved. Trimming took 5 bases from V and 0 from J, leaving 11 bases between them. The germline V gene has CDR1 MGHRA and CDR2 YSYEKL. The CDR3 is made up of 14 amino acids. The CDR3 region has the DNA TGCGCCAGCAGCTTAACAGCACACTCCTACGAGCAGTACTTC. Its protein is CASSLTAHSYEQYF.

As to this clone: The junction shows a germline mismatch at one end, possibly a read error. This sequence joins TRBV5-6 and TRBJ2-7; a weak D match, TRBD2 (6 bases). There are 12 residues in the CDR3. Germline V CDR1 and CDR2: SGHDT, YYEEEE. The CDR3 here is CASSLGRGGMGF. The CDR3 DNA sequence: TGTGCCAGCAGCTTAGGTAGGGGAGGTATGGGCTTC.

The gene calls are TRBV2 and TRBJ1-5; D uncertain. Trimming took off 3 bases at V and 7 bases at J, with 13 bases between the two ends. Germline V gene lookup returns CDR1 SNHLY and CDR2 FYNNEI. This CDR3 has 14 residues. CDR3 residues: CASSEFLVSQPQHF. CDR3 in DNA: TGTGCCAGCAGTGAGTTCCTAGTTAGCCAGCCCCAGCATTTT.

The chain links TRBV18 to TRBJ2-7; 7 positions match TRBD2. There are 14 residues in the CDR3. V gave up 0 bases and J gave up 2 bases; unmatched junction bases: 1. The germline gives CDR1 KGHSH, CDR2 LQKENI. The CDR3 region is CASSPPGGAYEQYF. As DNA, the CDR3 is TGTGCCAGCTCACCACCGGGGGGGGCCTACGAGCAGTACTTC.

The chain couples TRBV18 to TRBJ1-4, with 7 nucleotides matching TRBD1. Per germline, CDR1 KGHSH and CDR2 LQKENI. V was clipped by 6 bases and J by 7 bases; unmatched bases: 17. This CDR3 spans 17 amino acids. The chain's CDR3 is CASSPGQFGARGEKLFF. CDR3 DNA: TGTGCCAGCTCGCCGGGACAGTTCGGGGCCCGGGGTGAAAAACTGTTTTTT. Full variable domain (outside the CDR3, taken from reference TRBV18 and TRBJ1-4): NAGVMQNPRHLVRRRGQEARLRCSPMKGHSHVYWYRQLPEEGLKFMVYLQKENIIDESGMPKERFSAEFPKEGPSILRIQQVVRGDSAAYFCASSPGQFGARGEKLFFGSGTQLSVL.

This chain uses TRBV20-1 with TRBJ2-5, with D perhaps matching TRBD1 (6 bases). The V end was cut by 3 bases, the J end by 1 base, with 9 bases between. The CDR3 length is 13 residues. Germline loops: CDR1 DFQATT, CDR2 SNEGSKA (reference sequence). This CDR3 is CSASPTGQETQYF. As DNA, the CDR3 is TGCAGTGCTAGTCCGACAGGCCAAGAGACCCAGTACTTC.

The chain combines TRBV20-1 with TRBJ1-2; D gene unclear. Germline V gene lookup returns CDR1 DFQATT and CDR2 SNEGSKA (reference sequence). V was trimmed by 3 bases and J by 7 bases, leaving 9 bases between them. This CDR3 has 11 amino acids. CDR3 amino acids: CSASPVGGYTF. As DNA, the CDR3 is TGCAGTGCTAGCCCGGTTGGTGGCTACACCTTC.

The chain uses TRBV19 and TRBJ2-2; tentatively, D is TRBD1 (6 bases). The CDR3 runs to 15 residues. Germline CDR1 and CDR2: LNHDA and SQIVND (reference sequence). V gave up 6 bases and J gave up 0 bases, with 11 bases separating them. CDR3 loop: CASRRTATNTGELFF. The CDR3 region has the DNA TGTGCCAGTAGGAGGACAGCCACGAACACCGGGGAGCTGTTTTTT.

The chain uses TRBV6-1 and TRBJ2-3; 8 positions agree with TRBD2. The V gene's germline CDR1 is MNHNS and CDR2 SASEGT. Losses at the gene ends were 2 bases for V and 8 bases for J; bases not matched to a gene: 6. The CDR3 is 14 residues long. In DNA, the CDR3 is TGTGCCAGCAGTGAACCTAGCGGGTTTTCTACGCAGTATTTT. Translating gives CASSEPSGFSTQYF.

This chain joins TRBV12-3 or TRBV12-4 and TRBJ1-4; TRBD1 agrees at 8 bases. With 6 bases clipped from V and 5 bases from J, the junction kept 2 bases outside the gene matches. This CDR3 contains 13 residues. CDR3 in amino acids: CASRDRVNEKLFF. The CDR3 DNA reads TGTGCCAGCAGGGACAGGGTAAATGAAAAACTGTTTTTT.

V is TRBV19 and J is TRBJ2-1, with TRBD2 matching over 7 bases. After removal of 1 base from V and 1 base from J, the junction contained 7 bases not matched to a gene. The CDR3 length is 17 residues. CDR1 and CDR2 (germline): LNHDA, SQIVND (reference sequence). This CDR3 reads CASSIGLGRASYNEQFF. The CDR3 coding sequence is TGTGCCAGTAGTATAGGGTTAGGGAGGGCGTCCTACAATGAGCAGTTCTTC.

The chain joins TRBV20-1 to TRBJ2-5; 9 nucleotides align to TRBD2. CDR3 length: 16 amino acids. Germline V CDR1 and CDR2: DFQATT, SNEGSKA (reference sequence). Trimming at V came to 3 bases and at J to 5 bases, leaving 13 bases not matched to a gene. DNA of the CDR3: TGCAGTGCTAGTGGGAGCGCGGGGGGGCCGAGTGAGACCCAGTACTTC. This encodes CSASGSAGGPSETQYF.